This is a list of T cell receptor beta chains from one sample in a study of T cell changes during pregnancy in multiple sclerosis. Measured with immunoSEQ multiplex PCR; TCRdb has only the in-frame clones, and not every one. The table lists some 74,000 clones, roughly 92% of them singletons. The sample consisted of peripheral blood, taken before pregnancy. These receptors came from a female donor with multiple sclerosis, enrolled in a pregnancy study. Both conserved end residues are part of each CDR3. A D gene is named only where the DNA matches it firmly. Part of the rows lack a size; the others show once, few, many or a class for expanded clones.

TRBD2	-	TRBJ2-1	TRBV28	TGTGCCAGCAGTGTTCCTAGCGGGAGTTTCTATGAGCAGTTCTTC	CASSVPSGSFYEQFF
TRBD1	-	TRBJ1-1	TRBV5-1	TGCGCCAGCAAAGACAGGGACCTCTCTGAAGCTTTCTTT	CASKDRDLSEAFF
-	-	TRBJ2-7	TRBV7-2	TGTGCCAGCAGCTCGGACGGACGAGGGGAGCAGTACTTC	CASSSDGRGEQYF
TRBD1	-	TRBJ2-5	TRBV7-2	TGTGCCAGCAGCTCCTCCAGGGGGCCGGGGGAGACCCAGTACTTC	CASSSSRGPGETQYF
TRBD2	few	TRBJ2-5	TRBV2	TGTGCCAGCAGTGAACTTGGCGGGAGTGAGACCCAGTACTTC	CASSELGGSETQYF
-	-	TRBJ2-5	TRBV19	TGTGGAACTGGCGGGAAGTACCAAGAGACCCAGTACTTC	CGTGGKYQETQYF
-	-	TRBJ2-7	TRBV7-9	TGTGCCAGCAGCTTAGTGACTAGTATGGGCGAGCAGTACTTC	CASSLVTSMGEQYF
-	-	TRBJ1-2	TRBV7-9	TGTGCCAGCAGCTTCGATGCGCCTAACTATGGCTACACCTTC	CASSFDAPNYGYTF
TRBD2	-	TRBJ2-7	TRBV27	TGTGCCAGCAGTACGCGGGGGGAGAATTCCTACGAGCAGTACTTC	CASSTRGENSYEQYF
TRBD2	-	TRBJ2-5	TRBV4-1	TGCGCCAGCAGCCAAGGAAGTTGGCTAGCGGGATCCGAAGAGACCCAGTACTTC	CASSQGSWLAGSEETQYF
-	-	TRBJ2-3	TRBV5-4	TGTGCCAGTAGGCGGGCCGGGACTTCGCGCCTCGTGGGGCAGTATTTT	CASRRAGTSRLVGQYF
TRBD1	-	TRBJ1-5	TRBV19	TGTGCCAGTAGTAAGGACAGGGGCCGCAATCAGCCCCAGCATTTT	CASSKDRGRNQPQHF
TRBD1	-	TRBJ1-1	TRBV28	TGTGCCAGCACTTCGACCGGGACAGGAGCTTCCATGAACACTGAAGCTTTCTTT	CASTSTGTGASMNTEAFF
-	-	TRBJ1-1	TRBV5-1	TGCGCCAGCAGCTTGGTAGGAGGGGCCGGGAACACTGAAGCTTTCTTT	CASSLVGGAGNTEAFF
TRBD2	-	TRBJ2-1	TRBV7-3	TGTGCCAGCAGCAACAGGACTAGCGGGATCTACAATGAGCAGTTCTTC	CASSNRTSGIYNEQFF
TRBD1	-	TRBJ2-1	TRBV4-3	TGCGCCAGCAGCCAGACAAGCGGACAGGCGGCCAATGAGCAGTTCTTC	CASSQTSGQAANEQFF
TRBD2	once	TRBJ2-7	TRBV4-3	TGCGCCAGCAGCCGAGATGGGGGGGACGAGCAGTACTTC	CASSRDGGDEQYF
-	-	TRBJ1-1	TRBV7-2	TGTGCCAGCAGCTTTGCAACAGGGTTTACGGGAGCTTTCTTT	CASSFATGFTGAFF
TRBD2	-	TRBJ2-1	TRBV18	TGTGCCAGCTCACCAAAGTCTAGCGGTAACAATGAGCAGTTCTTC	CASSPKSSGNNEQFF
TRBD2	-	TRBJ2-1	TRBV27	TGTGCCAGCAGTTTTCAGACTAGCGGGAGCTACAATGAGCAGTTCTTC	CASSFQTSGSYNEQFF
-	-	TRBJ2-1	TRBV9	TGTGCCAGCAGCGTAAACGGTCAGGCATCCTACAATGAGCAGTTCTTC	CASSVNGQASYNEQFF
TRBD2	-	TRBJ2-2	TRBV18	TGTGCCAGCTCACCGGGCGGGAGCACCGGGGAGCTGTTTTTT	CASSPGGSTGELFF
-	-	TRBJ2-1	TRBV5-8	TGTGCCAGCAGCTTGGTACAGGTAACATCCTACAATGAGCAGTTCTTC	CASSLVQVTSYNEQFF
-	once	TRBJ1-1	TRBV7-9	TGTGCCAGCAGCTTAATGCCGGGAACGGACACTGAAGCTTTCTTT	CASSLMPGTDTEAFF
-	-	TRBJ1-2	TRBV29-1	TGCAGCGTTGACAACCCCCGGTATGGCTACACCTTC	CSVDNPRYGYTF
TRBD1	-	TRBJ1-1	TRBV28	TGTGCCAGCAGCCGGGACAGGGTAGCTGAAGCTTTCTTT	CASSRDRVAEAFF
-	-	TRBJ2-1	TRBV27	TGTGCCAGCAGTTCCGCGGCGGGGAGCTCCTACAATGAGCAGTTCTTC	CASSSAAGSSYNEQFF